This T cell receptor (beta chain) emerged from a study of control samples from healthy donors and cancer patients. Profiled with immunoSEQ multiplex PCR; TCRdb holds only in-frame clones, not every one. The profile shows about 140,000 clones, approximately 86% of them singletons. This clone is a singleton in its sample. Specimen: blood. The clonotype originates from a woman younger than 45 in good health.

The CDR3: CASSLNGDQPQHF. Here the CDR3 DNA reads TGTGCCAGCAGCCTGAACGGGGATCAGCCCCAGCATTTT. This sequence joins TRBV7-9 and TRBJ1-5, with D hard to call. This CDR3 spans 13 amino acids. CDR1 is SEHNR and CDR2 is FQNEAQ in the germline V gene (reference sequence). Trimming pared 5 bases from V and 5 bases from J, leaving 10 bases between.